What follows is one T cell receptor beta chain and its context. Its antigen is unknown. These data are taken from a study of blood T cells in healthy people across ages. Whole-study findings and limits: Total diversity from one million sequenced T cells was likely underestimated.

Per individual sample, total RNA of at least 5 micrograms was extracted. Alongside a J-beta primer mix, a sample-barcoded 5' primer served in a second PCR lasting roughly 7 to 11 cycles. Each cDNA molecule carried a tag from a template-switch adaptor that contained 12 random nucleotides. TCRdb re-analysed the 5' RACE reads in MiXCR, keeping a single row per CDR3 protein. The sample holds just over 800,000 distinct CDR3 sequences; 62% are singletons and the top ten take about a quarter. Trimming left V 8 bases short and J 0 bases short, with 12 bases between. The length of the CDR3 is 14 residues. From germline, CDR1 is SEHNR and CDR2 FQNEAQ (reference sequence).

The sequence came from a man aged 25-45 years in good health. V gene TRBV7-9 combines with J gene TRBJ2-3; a possible D gene is TRBD1 (5 bases). The source material was blood. The CDR3: CASVQGPSTDTQYF. In DNA, the CDR3 is TGTGCCAGCGTGCAGGGCCCCAGCACAGATACGCAGTATTTT.